This record looks at one TCR beta chain sequence and its context. As processed by the authors: For nucleated cells, counts were estimated from reference gene primer amplification. Generated by immunoSEQ multiplex PCR, the TCRdb table keeps only in-frame clones and is missing some. V, J and clone size were drawn from that table, and D and trimming were deduced from the DNA. The sample lists under 350,000 clones; 75% to 90% were seen once. The sample is drawn from a study of blood T cell repertoires in COVID-19. Study at large: PBMCs, B-cell-depleted T cells, or T cells were the source of the cDNA or gDNA that made up the material.

Germline V CDR1 and CDR2: SGHNT, YYREEE (reference sequence). V was pared by 0 bases and J by 2 bases, with 8 bases of the junction left unmatched. The CDR3 extends over 17 amino acids. Across under 25 US areas, participants ranged in age from about 18 to 90 years. Sequencing was carried out using PBMCs or T cells enriched from blood (not recorded which). The chain is built from TRBV5-4 and TRBJ1-2; 9 bases agree with TRBD1. The origin of this receptor is a woman aged 40 to 50 who had recovered from COVID-19. CDR3: CASSLGGTGSQNYGYTF. CDR3 nucleotides: TGTGCCAGCAGCTTGGGTGGGACAGGGTCCCAAAACTATGGCTACACCTTC.